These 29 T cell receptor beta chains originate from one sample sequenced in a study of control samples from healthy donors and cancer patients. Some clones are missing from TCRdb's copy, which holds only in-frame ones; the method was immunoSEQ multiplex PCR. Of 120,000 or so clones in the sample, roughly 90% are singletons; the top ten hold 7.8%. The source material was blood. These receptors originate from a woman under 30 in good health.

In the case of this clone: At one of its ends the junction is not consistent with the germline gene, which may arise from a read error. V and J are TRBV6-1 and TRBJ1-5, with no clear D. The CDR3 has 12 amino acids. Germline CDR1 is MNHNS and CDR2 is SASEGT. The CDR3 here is CASSETGMGVLF. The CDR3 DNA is TGTGCCAGCAGTGAGACTGGGATGGGCGTCCTTTTT.

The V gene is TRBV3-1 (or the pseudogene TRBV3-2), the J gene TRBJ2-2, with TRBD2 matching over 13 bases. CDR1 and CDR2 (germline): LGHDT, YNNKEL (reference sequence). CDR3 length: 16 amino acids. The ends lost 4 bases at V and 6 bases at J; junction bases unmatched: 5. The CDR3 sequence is CASSRRTSGGSGELFF. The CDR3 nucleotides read TGTGCCAGCAGCCGGCGGACTAGCGGGGGTTCCGGGGAGCTGTTTTTT.

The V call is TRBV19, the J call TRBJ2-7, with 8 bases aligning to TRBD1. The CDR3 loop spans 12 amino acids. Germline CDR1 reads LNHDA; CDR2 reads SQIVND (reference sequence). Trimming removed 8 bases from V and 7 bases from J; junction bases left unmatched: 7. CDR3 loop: CASQDRVGEQYF. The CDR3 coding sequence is TGTGCCAGTCAGGACAGGGTGGGGGAGCAGTACTTC.

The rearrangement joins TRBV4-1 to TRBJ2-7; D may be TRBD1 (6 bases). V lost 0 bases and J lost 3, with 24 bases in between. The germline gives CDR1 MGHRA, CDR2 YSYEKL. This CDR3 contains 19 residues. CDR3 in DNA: TGCGCCAGCAGCCAAGATTTAGATGGTTCCGACAGGCGCGACTACGAGCAGTACTTC. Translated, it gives CASSQDLDGSDRRDYEQYF.

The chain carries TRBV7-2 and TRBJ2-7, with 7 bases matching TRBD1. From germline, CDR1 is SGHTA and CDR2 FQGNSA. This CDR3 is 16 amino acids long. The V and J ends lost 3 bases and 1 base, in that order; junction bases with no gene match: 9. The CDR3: CASSFNPGQLSYEQYF. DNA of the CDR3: TGTGCCAGCAGCTTCAATCCGGGACAGTTGTCCTACGAGCAGTACTTC.

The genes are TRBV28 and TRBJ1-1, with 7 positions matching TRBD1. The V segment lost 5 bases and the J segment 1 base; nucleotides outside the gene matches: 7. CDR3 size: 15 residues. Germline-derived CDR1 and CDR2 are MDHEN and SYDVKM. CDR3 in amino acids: CASSRQGSGNTEAFF. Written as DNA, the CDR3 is TGTGCCAGCAGTCGACAGGGATCGGGGAACACTGAAGCTTTCTTT. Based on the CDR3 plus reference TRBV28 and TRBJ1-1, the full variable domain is DVKVTQSSRYLVKRTGEKVFLECVQDMDHENMFWYRQDPGLGLRLIYFSYDVKMKEKGDIPEGYSVSREKKERFSLILESASTNQTSMYLCASSRQGSGNTEAFFGQGTRLTVV.

CDR3: CASSITQKNIQYF. CDR3 nucleotide sequence: TGTGCCAGCAGCATCACACAGAAAAACATTCAGTACTTC. The chain couples TRBV7-2 to TRBJ2-4, with D hard to call. V was clipped by 5 bases and J by 4 bases, with 9 bases between them. This CDR3 has 13 residues. Germline V gene sequence: CDR1 SGHTA, CDR2 FQGNSA.

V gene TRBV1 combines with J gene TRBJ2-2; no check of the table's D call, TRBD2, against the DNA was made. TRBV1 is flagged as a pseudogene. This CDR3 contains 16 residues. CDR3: CTSSQGRGLNTGELFF. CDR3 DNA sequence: TGCACCAGCAGCCAAGGTAGGGGACTCAACACCGGGGAGCTGTTTTTT.

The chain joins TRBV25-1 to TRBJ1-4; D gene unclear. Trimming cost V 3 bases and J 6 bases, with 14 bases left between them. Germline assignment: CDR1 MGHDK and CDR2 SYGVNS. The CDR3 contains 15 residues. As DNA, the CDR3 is TGTGCCAGCAGTGATAGGTCCGGGAGGTATGAAAAACTGTTTTTT. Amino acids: CASSDRSGRYEKLFF.

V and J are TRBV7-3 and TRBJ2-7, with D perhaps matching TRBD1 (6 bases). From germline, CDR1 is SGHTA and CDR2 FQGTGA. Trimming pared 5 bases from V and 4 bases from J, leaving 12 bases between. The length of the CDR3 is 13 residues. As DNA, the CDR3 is TGTGCCAGCAGCAAGCAACAGGGTTACGAGCAGTACTTC. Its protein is CASSKQQGYEQYF.

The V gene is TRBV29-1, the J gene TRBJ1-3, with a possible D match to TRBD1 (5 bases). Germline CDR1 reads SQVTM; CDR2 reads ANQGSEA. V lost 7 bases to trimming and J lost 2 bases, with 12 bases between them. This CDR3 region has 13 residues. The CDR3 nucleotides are TGCAGCGGGGGTCAGGGAACTGGAAACACCATATATTTT. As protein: CSGGQGTGNTIYF.

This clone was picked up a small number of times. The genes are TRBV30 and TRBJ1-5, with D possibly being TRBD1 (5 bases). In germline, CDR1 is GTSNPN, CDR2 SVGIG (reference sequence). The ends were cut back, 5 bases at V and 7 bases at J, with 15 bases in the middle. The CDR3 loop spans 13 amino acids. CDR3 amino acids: CAWSQGKKQPQHF. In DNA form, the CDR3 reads TGTGCCTGGTCTCAGGGAAAGAAGCAGCCCCAGCATTTT.

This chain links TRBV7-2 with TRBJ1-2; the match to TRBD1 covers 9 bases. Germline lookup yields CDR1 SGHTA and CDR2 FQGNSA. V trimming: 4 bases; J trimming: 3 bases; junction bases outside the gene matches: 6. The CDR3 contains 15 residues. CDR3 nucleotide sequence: TGTGCCAGCAGCTCCGCGGACAGGGGTTACTATGGCTACACCTTC. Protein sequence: CASSSADRGYYGYTF.

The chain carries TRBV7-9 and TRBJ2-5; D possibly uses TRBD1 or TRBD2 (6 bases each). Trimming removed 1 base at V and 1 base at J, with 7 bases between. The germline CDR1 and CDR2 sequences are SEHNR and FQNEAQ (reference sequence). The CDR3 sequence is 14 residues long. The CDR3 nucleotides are TGTGCCAGCAGCTTAGGGGGGGCCCAAGAGACCCAGTACTTC. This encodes CASSLGGAQETQYF.

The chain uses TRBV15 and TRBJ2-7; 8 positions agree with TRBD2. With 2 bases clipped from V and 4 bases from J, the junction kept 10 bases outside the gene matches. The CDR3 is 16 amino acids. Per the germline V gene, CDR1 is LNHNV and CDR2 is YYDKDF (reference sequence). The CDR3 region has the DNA TGTGCCACCAGCAGAACACCCGGGACTAGGTTATACGAGCAGTACTTC. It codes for CATSRTPGTRLYEQYF.

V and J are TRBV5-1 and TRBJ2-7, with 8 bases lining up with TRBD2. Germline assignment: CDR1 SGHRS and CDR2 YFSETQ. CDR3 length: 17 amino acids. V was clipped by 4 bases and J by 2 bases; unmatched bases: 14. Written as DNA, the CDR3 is TGCGCCAGCAGCGTATCCGTTAGCGGGGTACAAACCTACGAGCAGTACTTC. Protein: CASSVSVSGVQTYEQYF.

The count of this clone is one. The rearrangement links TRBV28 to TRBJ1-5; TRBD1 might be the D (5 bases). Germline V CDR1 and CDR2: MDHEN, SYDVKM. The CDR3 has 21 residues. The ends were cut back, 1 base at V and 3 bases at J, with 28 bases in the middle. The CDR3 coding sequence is TGTGCCAGCAGTTTATTTGGGCCCTCAGGGCAGACGCCAGTGGTCAATCAGCCCCAGCATTTT. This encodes CASSLFGPSGQTPVVNQPQHF.

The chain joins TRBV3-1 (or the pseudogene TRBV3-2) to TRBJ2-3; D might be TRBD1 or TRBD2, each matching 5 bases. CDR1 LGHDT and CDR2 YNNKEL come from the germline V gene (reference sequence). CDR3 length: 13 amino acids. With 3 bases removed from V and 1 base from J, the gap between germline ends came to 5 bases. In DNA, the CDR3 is TGTGCCAGCAGCCAGGGGGGCACAGATACGCAGTATTTT. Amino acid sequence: CASSQGGTDTQYF.

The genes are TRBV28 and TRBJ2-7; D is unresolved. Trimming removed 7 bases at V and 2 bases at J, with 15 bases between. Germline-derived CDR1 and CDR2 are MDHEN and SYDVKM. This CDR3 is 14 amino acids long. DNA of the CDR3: TGTGCCAGCACTCGACCGGCCCCACCCTACGAGCAGTACTTC. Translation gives CASTRPAPPYEQYF.

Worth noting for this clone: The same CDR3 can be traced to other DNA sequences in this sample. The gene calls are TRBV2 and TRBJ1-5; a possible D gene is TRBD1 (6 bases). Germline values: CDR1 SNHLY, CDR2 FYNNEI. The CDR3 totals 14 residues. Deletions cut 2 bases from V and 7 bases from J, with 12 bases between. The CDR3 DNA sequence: TGTGCCAGCAGTGAACAGGGAGGGGGGCAGCCCCAGCATTTT. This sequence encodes CASSEQGGGQPQHF.

The DNA of the CDR3 is TGTGCCAGTAGTCTCTACCGGGACTCGTCCTACGAGCAGTACTTC. Its protein is CASSLYRDSSYEQYF. The chain has TRBV19 and TRBJ2-7; D is possibly TRBD2 (6 bases). CDR1 is LNHDA, CDR2 SQIVND, per germline (reference sequence). The CDR3 has 15 residues. The ends were cut back, 5 bases at V and 1 base at J, with 15 bases in the middle.

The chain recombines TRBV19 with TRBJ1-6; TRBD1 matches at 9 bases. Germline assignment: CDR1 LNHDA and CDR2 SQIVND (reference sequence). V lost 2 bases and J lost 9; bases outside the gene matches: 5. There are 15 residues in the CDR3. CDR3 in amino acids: CASSIPGTGSSPLHF. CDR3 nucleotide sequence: TGTGCCAGTAGTATACCCGGGACAGGGAGTTCACCCCTCCACTTT.

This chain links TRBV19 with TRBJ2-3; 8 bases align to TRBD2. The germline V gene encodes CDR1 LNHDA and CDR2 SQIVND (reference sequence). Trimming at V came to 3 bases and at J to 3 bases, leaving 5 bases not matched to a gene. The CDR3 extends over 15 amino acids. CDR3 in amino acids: CASSILGLGTDTQYF. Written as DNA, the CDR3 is TGTGCCAGTAGTATTTTGGGACTAGGAACAGATACGCAGTATTTT.

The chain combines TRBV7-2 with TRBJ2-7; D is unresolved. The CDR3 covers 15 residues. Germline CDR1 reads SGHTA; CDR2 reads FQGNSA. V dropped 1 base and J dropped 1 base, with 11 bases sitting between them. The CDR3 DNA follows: TGTGCCAGCAGCTTAGGAGGACCTCGTTCCTACGAGCAGTACTTC. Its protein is CASSLGGPRSYEQYF.

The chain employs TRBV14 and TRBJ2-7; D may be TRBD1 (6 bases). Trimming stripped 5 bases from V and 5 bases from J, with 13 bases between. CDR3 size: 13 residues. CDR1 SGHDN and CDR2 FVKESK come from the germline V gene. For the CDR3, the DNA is TGTGCCAGCAGCTCCGATAGGGGGAACGAGCAGTACTTC. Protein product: CASSSDRGNEQYF. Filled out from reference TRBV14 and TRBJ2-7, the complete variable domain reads EAGVTQFPSHSVIEKGQTVTLRCDPISGHDNLYWYRRVMGKEIKFLLHFVKESKQDESGMPNNRFLAERTGGTYSTLKVQPAELEDSGVYFCASSSDRGNEQYFGPGTRLTVT.

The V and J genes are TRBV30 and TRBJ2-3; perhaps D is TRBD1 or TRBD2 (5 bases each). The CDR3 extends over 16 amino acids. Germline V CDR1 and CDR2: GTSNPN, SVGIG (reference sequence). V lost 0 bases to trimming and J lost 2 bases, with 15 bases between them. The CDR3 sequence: CAWSVSRGYPTDTQYF. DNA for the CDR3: TGTGCCTGGAGTGTAAGCCGGGGCTACCCCACAGATACGCAGTATTTT.

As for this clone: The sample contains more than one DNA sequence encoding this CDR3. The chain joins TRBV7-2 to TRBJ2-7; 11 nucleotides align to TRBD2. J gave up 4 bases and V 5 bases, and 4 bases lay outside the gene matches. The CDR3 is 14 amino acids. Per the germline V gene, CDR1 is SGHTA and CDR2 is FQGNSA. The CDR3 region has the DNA TGTGCCAGCAGCCCAACTAGCGGGAGTTACGAGCAGTACTTC. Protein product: CASSPTSGSYEQYF.

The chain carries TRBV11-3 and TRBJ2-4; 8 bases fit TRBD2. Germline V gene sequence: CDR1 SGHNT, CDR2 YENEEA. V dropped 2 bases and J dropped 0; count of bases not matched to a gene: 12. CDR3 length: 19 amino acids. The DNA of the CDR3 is TGTGCCAGCAGCTTAACCTCTAGCGGGTTGAATCTAGCCAAAAACATTCAGTACTTC. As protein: CASSLTSSGLNLAKNIQYF. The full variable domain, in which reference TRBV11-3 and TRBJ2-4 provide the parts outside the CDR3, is EAGVVQSPRYKIIEKKQPVAFWCNPISGHNTLYWYLQNLGQGPELLIRYENEEAVDDSQLPKDRFSAERLKGVDSTLKIQPAELGDSAVYLCASSLTSSGLNLAKNIQYFGAGTRLSVL.

The CDR3 spells CASSLAGGPYNEQFF. In nucleotides, the CDR3 is TGTGCCAGCAGCTTGGCGGGGGGCCCCTACAATGAGCAGTTCTTC. The chain employs TRBV7-3 and TRBJ2-1; 8 nucleotides align to TRBD2. CDR1 SGHTA and CDR2 FQGTGA come from the germline V gene. CDR3 size: 15 residues. The ends lost 3 bases at V and 2 bases at J; junction bases unmatched: 3.